One sample yielded the 26 T cell receptor beta chains listed below, sequenced in a study of blood T cell repertoires in COVID-19 (dated by TCRdb to about 2020). The library relied on the immunoSEQ multiplex PCR assay. Imported from immuneACCESS, the table was reduced by TCRdb to in-frame sequences with V and J called. These copies leave out some clones; in studies compared against another copy, an unresolved V gene accounts for under half, and the cause of the remainder is not known. A total of roughly 280,000 clones appear in this sample, 88% of them only once. The ten most abundant clones make up around 3% of the sample. The source material was PBMCs or T cells enriched from blood (not recorded which). These receptors were obtained from a woman in her 50s who had recovered from COVID-19.

The chain joins TRBV18 to TRBJ1-5; the D gene is possibly TRBD1 (6 bases). Trimming shortened V by 1 base and J by 7 bases, and 11 bases separated the two germline ends. This CDR3 is 14 amino acids long. Germline V gene sequence: CDR1 KGHSH, CDR2 LQKENI. This chain's CDR3 is CASSPQQGEQPQHF. CDR3 in DNA: TGTGCCAGCTCACCACAACAGGGTGAACAGCCCCAGCATTTT.

J is TRBJ1-1 and V is TRBV30; D ambiguous. Germline CDR1 reads GTSNPN; CDR2 reads SVGIG (reference sequence). Deletions cut 2 bases from V and 5 bases from J, with 12 bases between. This CDR3 is 13 amino acids long. The CDR3 is CAWSSNHGTEAFF. The DNA for the CDR3 is TGTGCCTGGAGTAGTAATCACGGGACTGAAGCTTTCTTT.

V is TRBV6-5 and J is TRBJ2-1, with TRBD1 as a possible D gene (6 bases). Trimming left V 5 bases short and J 6 bases short, with 17 bases between. In germline, CDR1 is MNHEY, CDR2 SVGAGI. The CDR3 contains 15 residues. CDR3 sequence (DNA): TGTGCCAGCAGTCATGACAGGTCTTACGGCAATGAGCAGTTCTTC. Amino acids: CASSHDRSYGNEQFF.

This chain connects TRBV7-3 to TRBJ1-6, with D possibly matching TRBD1 (6 bases). The CDR3 extends over 14 amino acids. Germline V gene data show CDR1 as SGHTA and CDR2 as FQGTGA. V lost 2 bases and J lost 9, with 11 bases in between. This chain's CDR3 is CASSLGTMGSPLHF. The CDR3 DNA reads as TGTGCCAGCAGCTTAGGGACAATGGGTTCACCCCTCCACTTT.

This chain links TRBV27 with TRBJ2-5, with D tentatively TRBD2 (6 bases). Germline CDR1 reads MNHEY; CDR2 reads SMNVEV (reference sequence). The V and J ends lost 5 bases and 5 bases respectively, with 18 bases between them. The CDR3 runs 15 residues. The CDR3 spells CASSDHGRGLETQYF. The DNA of the CDR3 is TGTGCCAGCAGTGATCACGGGAGAGGCCTGGAGACCCAGTACTTC.

The V call is TRBV4-3, the J call TRBJ1-2; the match to TRBD1 covers 7 bases. This CDR3 contains 17 residues. Per the germline V gene, CDR1 is LGHNA and CDR2 is YSLEER. J lost 4 bases, V lost 4 bases, and 15 bases had no gene match. CDR3: CASSRTIVGQVSYGYTF. CDR3 nucleotides: TGCGCCAGCAGCCGCACTATAGTCGGACAGGTCTCCTATGGCTACACCTTC.

The chain combines TRBV29-1 with TRBJ1-2; D not resolved. V lost 3 bases, J lost 6 bases, and 2 bases lay in between. CDR1 and CDR2 (germline): SQVTM, ANQGSEA. This CDR3 has 9 residues. CDR3 sequence (DNA): TGCAGCGTTGATAATGGCTACACCTTC. It yields the protein CSVDNGYTF.

A few counts support this clone. The chain recombines TRBV24-1 with TRBJ1-2; TRBD1 aligns across 8 bases. Germline-derived CDR1 and CDR2 are KGHDR and SFDVKD. This CDR3 comprises 15 residues. The ends lost 4 bases at V and 7 bases at J; junction bases unmatched: 10. The CDR3 region is CATSETGTGTIGYTF. CDR3 sequence (DNA): TGTGCCACCAGTGAAACCGGGACAGGAACTATTGGCTACACCTTC.

The chain employs TRBV7-8 and TRBJ1-3; 11 bases line up with TRBD1. Per germline, CDR1 SGHVS and CDR2 FQNEAQ. J was trimmed by 1 base and V by 4 bases; bases with no gene match: 9. This CDR3 is 18 amino acids long. DNA for the CDR3: TGTGCCAGCAGCTGGGACAGGGGGTACCCGGTATCTGGAAACACCATATATTTT. It yields the protein CASSWDRGYPVSGNTIYF.

The rearrangement uses TRBV7-9 and TRBJ1-6, with 8 bases aligning to TRBD1. CDR3 size: 13 residues. Trimming cost V 4 bases and J 9 bases; bases outside gene matches: 2. Germline CDR1 SEHNR, CDR2 FQNEAQ (reference sequence). The CDR3 is CASSSGQGSPLHF. The CDR3, as DNA: TGTGCCAGCAGCTCAGGACAGGGTTCACCCCTCCACTTT.

The chain joins TRBV5-6 to TRBJ2-7; 8 bases are shared with TRBD1. The length of the CDR3 is 16 residues. CDR1 SGHDT and CDR2 YYEEEE come from the germline V gene. J was trimmed by 5 bases and V by 3 bases; bases with no gene match: 13. CDR3 nucleotides: TGTGCCAGCAGCTGGCGCCGTGGGACAGGCCGGGACGAGCAGTACTTC. As protein: CASSWRRGTGRDEQYF.

CDR3 loop: CASSPGGTATGELFF. CDR3 DNA sequence: TGTGCCAGCAGCCCGGGGGGGACCGCCACCGGGGAGCTGTTTTTT. The chain couples TRBV28 to TRBJ2-2; 8 positions agree with TRBD2. V gave up 6 bases and J gave up 4 bases; unmatched junction bases: 7. CDR3 length equals 15 residues. Germline V lookup: CDR1 MDHEN, CDR2 SYDVKM. Based on the CDR3 plus reference TRBV28 and TRBJ2-2, the full variable domain is DVKVTQSSRYLVKRTGEKVFLECVQDMDHENMFWYRQDPGLGLRLIYFSYDVKMKEKGDIPEGYSVSREKKERFSLILESASTNQTSMYLCASSPGGTATGELFFGEGSRLTVL.

The chain carries TRBV13 and TRBJ1-4; 9 positions agree with TRBD1. The CDR3 covers 16 residues. V was clipped by 6 bases and J by 4 bases; unmatched bases: 9. The germline gives CDR1 PRHDT, CDR2 FYEKMQ (reference sequence). CDR3 region: CASSRPRDRDNEKLFF. The CDR3, as DNA: TGTGCCAGCAGTCGACCCCGGGACAGGGATAATGAAAAACTGTTTTTT.

The chain recombines TRBV6-4 with TRBJ1-1; 8 positions agree with TRBD1. The germline CDR1 and CDR2 sequences are MRHNA and SNTAGT. The trim removed 7 bases at V and 4 bases at J, leaving 8 bases unmatched. This CDR3 has 14 residues. The CDR3 is CASKKTGEVTEAFF. The CDR3 region has the DNA TGTGCCAGCAAGAAGACAGGGGAGGTCACTGAAGCTTTCTTT.

V gene TRBV2 combines with J gene TRBJ2-7; 8 bases line up with TRBD1. The CDR3 runs 14 residues. Germline trimming cut 4 bases from V and 5 bases from J; bases unmatched to any gene: 7. Germline CDR1 and CDR2: SNHLY and FYNNEI. The DNA for the CDR3 is TGTGCCAGCAGTGTGGACAGGGCCCTCAACGAGCAGTACTTC. Amino acids: CASSVDRALNEQYF.

Only a few counts were recorded for this clone. The chain has TRBV19 and TRBJ1-3; no firm D call. The germline V gene encodes CDR1 LNHDA and CDR2 SQIVND (reference sequence). V was pared by 4 bases and J by 0 bases, with 10 bases between. This CDR3 region has 15 residues. The CDR3 spells CASSKGGISGNTIYF. The CDR3 DNA is TGTGCCAGTAGTAAAGGAGGGATCTCTGGAAACACCATATATTTT.

The V gene is TRBV29-1, the J gene TRBJ2-1, with 8 bases identical to TRBD2. Germline V lookup: CDR1 SQVTM, CDR2 ANQGSEA. The CDR3 totals 15 residues. With 4 bases clipped from V and 4 bases from J, the junction kept 9 bases outside the gene matches. CDR3 protein: CSVGRRLAGYNEQFF. In DNA, the CDR3 is TGCAGCGTTGGTCGCCGCCTAGCGGGTTACAATGAGCAGTTCTTC.

The chain carries TRBV28 and TRBJ1-2, with D perhaps matching TRBD1 (6 bases). The V and J ends lost 3 bases and 1 base respectively, with 12 bases between them. From germline, CDR1 is MDHEN and CDR2 SYDVKM. The CDR3 is 15 residues long. The CDR3 is CASSFGRGYNYGYTF. The CDR3 bases are TGTGCCAGCAGTTTCGGCAGGGGCTATAACTATGGCTACACCTTC.

This sequence joins TRBV19 and TRBJ1-5, with TRBD1 matching over 10 bases. Per germline, CDR1 LNHDA and CDR2 SQIVND (reference sequence). This CDR3 contains 16 residues. V trimming: 8 bases; J trimming: 1 base; junction bases outside the gene matches: 8. As DNA, the CDR3 is TGTGCCAGTGGGGACAGGGGCAAGGGGAGCAATCAGCCCCAGCATTTT. It translates to CASGDRGKGSNQPQHF.

The chain carries TRBV5-4 and TRBJ2-1; 9 positions match TRBD1. CDR1 SGHNT and CDR2 YYREEE come from the germline V gene (reference sequence). The V gene end was trimmed by 3 bases and the J gene end by 7 bases; junction bases not matched to a gene: 5. The CDR3 loop spans 14 amino acids. This CDR3 is CASSWTGAPNEQFF. The CDR3 nucleotides are TGTGCCAGCAGCTGGACAGGGGCCCCTAATGAGCAGTTCTTC.

This chain connects TRBV19 to TRBJ1-1; D not certain. The CDR3 is 12 amino acids. Looked up from germline, CDR1 is LNHDA and CDR2 is SQIVND (reference sequence). The V gene lost 5 bases and the J gene lost 7 bases, with 11 bases spanning the gap. The CDR3 region is CASSERRNEAFF. The CDR3 nucleotides are TGTGCCAGTAGTGAACGCAGGAATGAAGCTTTCTTT.

The V and J genes are TRBV27 and TRBJ2-1; TRBD1 matches at 7 bases. The germline gives CDR1 MNHEY, CDR2 SMNVEV (reference sequence). The CDR3 sequence is 13 residues long. The V and J ends lost 5 bases and 9 bases, in that order; junction bases with no gene match: 7. This chain's CDR3 is CASSIQGWSEQFF. CDR3 nucleotides: TGTGCCAGCAGTATACAGGGGTGGAGTGAGCAGTTCTTC.

The chain links TRBV5-1 to TRBJ2-1, with TRBD2 identical over 8 bases. V lost 0 bases and J lost 4; bases outside the gene matches: 3. Per the germline V gene, CDR1 is SGHRS and CDR2 is YFSETQ. CDR3 size: 15 residues. In DNA form, the CDR3 reads TGCGCCAGCAGCTTGGTTAGCGGGGTGTACAATGAGCAGTTCTTC. Amino acid sequence: CASSLVSGVYNEQFF.

A remark on this clone: The identical CDR3 is also encoded by other nucleotide sequences in the sample. This chain uses TRBV5-1 with TRBJ1-5; D unclear. The length of the CDR3 is 15 residues. Germline CDR1 reads SGHRS; CDR2 reads YFSETQ. V shed 4 bases and J shed 0 bases, with 11 bases lying between them. CDR3 in amino acids: CASSPGGGSNQPQHF. CDR3 nucleotides: TGCGCCAGCAGCCCGGGTGGAGGTAGCAATCAGCCCCAGCATTTT.

This clone was seen just once. The chain uses TRBV19 and TRBJ2-7, with 11 bases lining up with TRBD1. The CDR3 has 16 amino acids. Germline CDR1 reads LNHDA; CDR2 reads SQIVND (reference sequence). Trimming cost V 11 bases and J 2 bases; bases outside gene matches: 14. As DNA, the CDR3 is TGTGCCTCACGGGGACAGGGGGTTAGCGGCCCCTACGAGCAGTACTTC. Amino acids: CASRGQGVSGPYEQYF.

The chain links TRBV3-1 (or the pseudogene TRBV3-2) to TRBJ1-6; 8 bases agree with TRBD1. From germline, CDR1 is LGHDT and CDR2 YNNKEL (reference sequence). The CDR3 has 17 residues. Unmatched junction bases numbered 12, after V lost 4 bases and J lost 7 bases. In nucleotides, the CDR3 is TGTGCCAGCAGCCTACGATCAGGGGGCTTACAGAATTCACCCCTCCACTTT. Protein: CASSLRSGGLQNSPLHF.